This TCR beta chain was found in a study of shared clonotypes between healthy human individuals. General study points: The donor pool, a small one, limited the genetic and exposure-history diversity represented. In a handful of donors, around 5.5% of naive CD4 clonotypes appeared in common.

Authors' methods: Junction-only sequences without quality scores came from ImmunoSEQ, so filtering differed. Produced via immunoSEQ multiplex PCR; TCRdb's table is partial and in-frame only. From that table come the V and J calls and clone size; the DNA was used to work out D and trimming. The sample has 760,000 or so clones, approximately 96% seen once. The germline V and J ends were trimmed by 1 base and 9 bases, with 10 bases remaining between them. Germline V gives CDR1 SEHNR, CDR2 FQNEAQ (reference sequence). This CDR3 spans 13 amino acids. CD45RO negativity and positive selection for CCR7 defined naive CD8 cells, a population that excluded terminally differentiated effector memory CD45RA+ cells. About this clone: Its antigen is as yet unknown.

Sequenced material: naive CD8+ T cells sorted from blood. The genes are TRBV7-9 and TRBJ2-1; a possible D gene is TRBD2 (6 bases). This TCR came from a man aged 25-40 years in good health. CDR3 bases: TGTGCCAGCAGCTTAGGGGGGGTTGGTGAGCAGTTCTTC. The encoded protein is CASSLGGVGEQFF. The variable domain in full, with the rest retrieved from reference TRBV7-9 and TRBJ2-1, is DTGVSQNPRHKITKRGQNVTFRCDPISEHNRLYWYRQTLGQGPEFLTYFQNEAQLEKSRLLSDRFSAERPKGSFSTLEIQRTEQGDSAMYLCASSLGGVGEQFFGPGTRLTVL.